This paragraph reports one T cell receptor beta chain. This sample is drawn from a study of T-cell memory formation after mild COVID-19. V lost 2 bases, J lost 7 bases, and 10 bases stayed unmatched. Germline assignment: CDR1 MNHEY and CDR2 SMNVEV (reference sequence). The CDR3 spans 16 residues. From 5'RACE with constant-segment primers came TCR alpha and TCR beta cDNA libraries that carried sample barcodes and UMIs. TCRdb used MiXCR to reprocess the 5' RACE reads, holding one entry per CDR3 protein. Of about 400,000 distinct CDR3 sequences listed, 20% to 30% were seen once; the top ten hold around 9.5%.

The TCR was taken from an adult woman who had mild COVID-19 (a few samples of this study predate the infection). Cell type and time point are not known. This chain joins TRBV27 and TRBJ2-1; 8 bases line up with TRBD2. The source material was PBMCs or a T cell subset sorted from them (not recorded which). CDR3 sequence reads: CASSLGAGEGYNEQFF. CDR3 nucleotide sequence: TGTGCCAGCAGTTTAGGAGCGGGAGAAGGGTATAATGAGCAGTTCTTC.